The sequence of this TCR beta chain was determined in a study of CD8 T cells in ankylosing spondylitis. This clonotype has a count of ten or more. The trim removed 4 bases at V and 3 bases at J, leaving 12 bases unmatched. The CDR3 extends over 17 amino acids. Germline CDR1 SEHNR, CDR2 FQNEAQ (reference sequence). MiXCR was run by TCRdb on the 5' RACE reads, yielding one entry per CDR3 protein. The profile covers 350,000 to 450,000 distinct CDR3 sequences, with about 20% appearing a single time and around 13% taken by the ten largest. This chain connects TRBV7-9 to TRBJ2-3, with TRBD2 identical over 8 bases. Input material: blood, either unsorted or a sorted T cell fraction (not recorded which). The clonotype was recovered from a male donor with ankylosing spondylitis or in good health (not recorded which). CDR3: CASSSPRAGAPTDTQYF. CDR3 DNA sequence: TGTGCCAGCAGCTCACCTAGAGCGGGGGCCCCTACAGATACGCAGTATTTT.